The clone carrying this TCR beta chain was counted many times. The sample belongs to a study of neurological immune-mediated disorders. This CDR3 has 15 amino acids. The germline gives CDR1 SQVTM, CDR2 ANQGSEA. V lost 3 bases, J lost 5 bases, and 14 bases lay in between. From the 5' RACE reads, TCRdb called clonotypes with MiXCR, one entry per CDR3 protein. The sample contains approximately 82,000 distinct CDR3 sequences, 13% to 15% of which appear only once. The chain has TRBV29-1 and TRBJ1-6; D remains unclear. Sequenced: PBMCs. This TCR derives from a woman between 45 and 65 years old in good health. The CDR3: CSVERRPPDNSPLHF. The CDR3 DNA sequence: TGCAGCGTTGAGCGGAGGCCACCAGATAATTCACCCCTCCACTTT.